A single sample gave rise to the 13 T cell receptor beta chains below, sequenced in a study of T cell responses to AZD1222 COVID-19 vaccine. Sequencing used immunoSEQ multiplex PCR; TCRdb keeps in-frame clones, though not all of them. The top ten hold around 4.4% of the sample, which has about 160,000 clones, approximately 90% seen once. Here the sequenced sample was peripheral blood, taken on day 0 of MenACWY control vaccination. These receptors were collected from an adult in good health.

This sequence joins TRBV2 and TRBJ1-3, with D tentatively TRBD1 (5 bases). The CDR3 contains 15 residues. Trimming took 6 bases from V and 1 from J, leaving 13 bases between them. CDR1 SNHLY and CDR2 FYNNEI come from the germline V gene. CDR3 in amino acids: CASSRDRLSGNTIYF. In DNA, the CDR3 is TGTGCCAGCAGCCGAGACAGACTTTCTGGAAACACCATATATTTT.

This sequence joins TRBV12-3 or TRBV12-4 and TRBJ1-1, with D unclear. The ends were cut back, 8 bases at V and 4 bases at J, with 8 bases in the middle. The CDR3 is 11 residues long. This CDR3 reads CASVLGTEAFF. The DNA of the CDR3 is TGTGCCAGCGTTTTGGGCACTGAAGCTTTCTTT.

The chain carries TRBV13 and TRBJ1-1; TRBD1 matches at 8 bases. This CDR3 spans 13 amino acids. V dropped 3 bases and J dropped 5; count of bases not matched to a gene: 2. Germline lookup yields CDR1 PRHDT and CDR2 FYEKMQ (reference sequence). The CDR3 loop is CASSLTGATEAFF. CDR3 coding DNA: TGTGCCAGCAGCTTGACAGGGGCTACTGAAGCTTTCTTT.

This chain joins TRBV7-2 and TRBJ2-3, with TRBD2 matching over 13 bases. CDR3 size: 16 residues. V shed 4 bases and J 4 bases; nucleotides not matched to a gene: 5. CDR1 is SGHTA and CDR2 is FQGNSA in the germline V gene. The chain's CDR3 is CASSSGLAGVADTQYF. The CDR3 DNA reads as TGTGCCAGCAGCTCTGGACTAGCGGGAGTCGCAGATACGCAGTATTTT.

This clone was seen only once. The chain uses TRBV28 and TRBJ2-1, with D unresolved. This CDR3 region has 15 residues. Germline CDR1 reads MDHEN; CDR2 reads SYDVKM. Trimming pared 3 bases from V and 5 bases from J, leaving 14 bases between. The CDR3: CASSFLLAADNEQFF. CDR3 bases: TGTGCCAGCAGTTTCCTCCTTGCCGCGGACAATGAGCAGTTCTTC.

V gene TRBV28 combines with J gene TRBJ1-1; D call uncertain. V lost 2 bases, J lost 1 base, and 5 bases lay in between. Per the germline V gene, CDR1 is MDHEN and CDR2 is SYDVKM. CDR3 length: 13 residues. The CDR3 is CASSLQANTEAFF. The CDR3 bases are TGTGCCAGCAGTTTACAGGCGAACACTGAAGCTTTCTTT.

The CDR3 is CASSVSRAGYGYTF. In DNA form, the CDR3 reads TGTGCCAGCAGCGTGTCCCGCGCTGGGTATGGCTACACCTTC. The rearrangement links TRBV9 to TRBJ1-2; D is unclear. This CDR3 has 14 amino acids. CDR1 and CDR2 (germline): SGDLS, YYNGEE. Trimming took off 2 bases at V and 5 bases at J, with 13 bases between the two ends.

The rearrangement joins TRBV19 to TRBJ2-7; D is perhaps TRBD1 (7 bases). Germline V gene data show CDR1 as LNHDA and CDR2 as SQIVND (reference sequence). Trimming removed 8 bases from V and 5 bases from J, with 13 bases in between. The length of the CDR3 is 12 residues. The CDR3 DNA is TGTGCCAGTGGAGGGGGCTTGGACGAGCAGTACTTC. This codes for CASGGGLDEQYF.

The chain has TRBV19 and TRBJ1-2; TRBD1 might be the D (5 bases). The ends were cut back, 5 bases at V and 4 bases at J, with 11 bases in the middle. This CDR3 is built from 13 residues. Germline CDR1 and CDR2: LNHDA and SQIVND (reference sequence). CDR3 sequence reads: CASSRRVGYGYTF. CDR3 nucleotides: TGTGCCAGTAGTCGCAGGGTAGGCTATGGCTACACCTTC.

The chain is built from TRBV9 and TRBJ1-4; maybe TRBD1 (5 bases). Trimming took 4 bases from V and 7 from J, leaving 14 bases between them. The CDR3 totals 14 residues. Germline lookup yields CDR1 SGDLS and CDR2 YYNGEE. In nucleotides, the CDR3 is TGTGCCAGCAGCTTCGGAGGGACCCGTGAAAAACTGTTTTTT. Encoded protein: CASSFGGTREKLFF. Full variable domain (missing parts from reference TRBV9 and TRBJ1-4): DSGVTQTPKHLITATGQRVTLRCSPRSGDLSVYWYQQSLDQGLQFLIQYYNGEERAKGNILERFSAQQFPDLHSELNLSSLELGDSALYFCASSFGGTREKLFFGSGTQLSVL.

The chain employs TRBV7-8 and TRBJ2-7; tentatively, D is TRBD1 (5 bases). Germline-derived CDR1 and CDR2 are SGHVS and FQNEAQ. The CDR3 is 15 residues long. V was pared by 5 bases and J by 1 base, with 15 bases between. CDR3 residues: CASSAAETVSYEQYF. In nucleotides, the CDR3 is TGTGCCAGCAGCGCCGCTGAGACAGTTTCCTACGAGCAGTACTTC.

The J gene is TRBJ2-6, the V gene TRBV5-1; 10 nucleotides agree with TRBD1. V gave up 2 bases and J gave up 4 bases; unmatched junction bases: 12. This CDR3 comprises 19 residues. From germline, CDR1 is SGHRS and CDR2 YFSETQ. CDR3 sequence reads: CASSFPGQGTAMGANVLTF. CDR3 nucleotides: TGCGCCAGCAGCTTCCCGGGACAGGGGACGGCGATGGGGGCCAACGTCCTGACTTTC.

In this sample, this clone turned up a few times. J is TRBJ1-2 and V is TRBV11-2; D is uncertain. The germline V gene has CDR1 SGHAT and CDR2 FQNNGV. The CDR3 spans 14 residues. V was trimmed by 0 bases and J by 2 bases, leaving 7 bases between them. The CDR3 sequence is CASSLDQANYGYTF. CDR3 in DNA: TGTGCCAGCAGCTTAGATCAGGCCAACTATGGCTACACCTTC.